This is a list of T cell receptor beta chains from one sample in a study of CD8+ T cells in alopecia areata. Some clones are missing from TCRdb's copy, which holds only in-frame ones; the method was immunoSEQ multiplex PCR. The sample includes some 170,000 clones, about 63% of them seen just once. This material consisted of CD4+ T cells sorted from blood, taken at week 0. The origin of the receptors is a human donor with alopecia areata. CDR3s include the opening cysteine and the closing phenylalanine or tryptophan. The D gene is left open where the match is weak. Only part of the rows carry a size: once, few, many, or a class if the clone is expanded.

D: -
V: TRBV2
size: many
J: TRBJ1-2
CDR3: CASSETGYGYTF
DNA: TGTGCCAGCAGTGAGACAGGCTATGGCTACACCTTC

D: -
V: TRBV29-1
size: -
J: TRBJ2-5
CDR3: CTIIRGETQYF
DNA: TGCACCATAATCAGAGGAGAGACCCAGTACTTC

D: -
V: TRBV29-1
size: -
J: TRBJ2-3
CDR3: CSVVWWGTDTQYF
DNA: TGCAGCGTTGTTTGGTGGGGCACAGATACGCAGTATTTT

D: -
V: TRBV29-1
size: -
J: TRBJ2-5
CDR3: CSVVQLYQETQYF
DNA: TGCAGCGTTGTGCAGCTTTACCAAGAGACCCAGTACTTC

D: -
V: TRBV7-9
size: -
J: TRBJ1-1
CDR3: CASSPITGIEAFF
DNA: TGTGCCAGCAGCCCAATCACAGGGATTGAAGCTTTCTTT

D: -
V: TRBV7-2
size: -
J: TRBJ1-4
CDR3: CASSLVGGAGEKLFF
DNA: TGTGCCAGCAGCTTAGTAGGGGGGGCTGGGGAAAAACTGTTTTTT

D: -
V: TRBV30
size: -
J: TRBJ1-5
CDR3: CAWSGQYNQPQHF
DNA: TGTGCCTGGAGTGGGCAGTACAATCAGCCCCAGCATTTT

D: -
V: TRBV2
size: -
J: TRBJ1-1
CDR3: CATSRSGFEAFF
DNA: TGTGCCACCTCCCGCTCGGGGTTTGAAGCTTTCTTT

D: -
V: TRBV30
size: once
J: TRBJ2-1
CDR3: CAWSGAWNEQFF
DNA: TGTGCCTGGAGTGGAGCCTGGAATGAGCAGTTCTTC

D: TRBD1
V: TRBV5-1
size: -
J: TRBJ2-1
CDR3: CASSLRTGDHEQFF
DNA: TGCGCCAGCAGCTTGCGGACAGGGGATCATGAGCAGTTCTTC

D: -
V: TRBV9
size: -
J: TRBJ2-1
CDR3: CASSSEQGHSYNEQFF
DNA: TGTGCCAGCAGCTCGGAACAGGGCCACTCCTACAATGAGCAGTTCTTC

D: -
V: TRBV4-1
size: -
J: TRBJ2-5
CDR3: CASSQNGEQETQYF
DNA: TGCGCCAGCAGCCAAAACGGAGAACAAGAGACCCAGTACTTC

D: -
V: TRBV18
size: -
J: TRBJ2-7
CDR3: CASSPGSEGYEQYF
DNA: TGTGCCAGCTCACCGGGGAGCGAGGGGTACGAGCAGTACTTC

D: -
V: TRBV2
size: -
J: TRBJ1-5
CDR3: CASSERMGDYYNQPQHF
DNA: TGTGCCAGCAGTGAAAGGATGGGGGACTACTACAATCAGCCCCAGCATTTT

D: TRBD1
V: TRBV29-1
size: few
J: TRBJ2-1
CDR3: CSVLRQGNNEQFF
DNA: TGCAGCGTTCTTCGACAGGGAAACAATGAGCAGTTCTTC

D: -
V: TRBV30
size: -
J: TRBJ2-7
CDR3: CAWSQGTPPYEQYF
DNA: TGTGCCTGGAGTCAGGGAACCCCACCCTACGAGCAGTACTTC

D: -
V: TRBV5-1
size: -
J: TRBJ2-5
CDR3: CASRFGVAETQYF
DNA: TGCGCCAGCAGATTTGGAGTAGCGGAGACCCAGTACTTC

D: TRBD2
V: TRBV5-1
size: -
J: TRBJ2-1
CDR3: CASSVQGGNNEQFF
DNA: TGCGCCAGCAGCGTTCAGGGAGGGAACAATGAGCAGTTCTTC

D: TRBD1
V: TRBV11-1
size: once
J: TRBJ2-7
CDR3: CASRTDRGSYEQYF
DNA: TGTGCCAGCAGAACAGACAGGGGCTCCTACGAGCAGTACTTC

D: -
V: TRBV6-1
size: -
J: TRBJ1-3
CDR3: CASSEEQGNRAGNTIYF
DNA: TGTGCCAGCAGTGAAGAACAGGGTAACAGGGCTGGAAACACCATATATTTT

D: TRBD1
V: TRBV25-1
size: -
J: TRBJ2-5
CDR3: CASSTRDRGGETQYF
DNA: TGTGCCAGCAGTACGAGGGACAGGGGGGGAGAGACCCAGTACTTC

D: -
V: TRBV7-2
size: -
J: TRBJ1-2
CDR3: CASSLGARISYGYTF
DNA: TGTGCCAGCAGCTTAGGGGCGCGGATCAGCTATGGCTACACCTTC

D: TRBD1
V: TRBV7-3
size: -
J: TRBJ2-7
CDR3: CASSTGQAREQYF
DNA: TGTGCCAGCAGCACGGGACAGGCAAGGGAGCAGTACTTC

D: -
V: TRBV19
size: -
J: TRBJ2-5
CDR3: CASSITGGSETQYF
DNA: TGTGCCAGTAGTATCACGGGGGGCAGTGAGACCCAGTACTTC

D: -
V: TRBV5-1
size: -
J: TRBJ1-3
CDR3: CASSSGDPGNTIYF
DNA: TGCGCCAGCTCGTCGGGGGATCCGGGAAACACCATATATTTT

D: -
V: TRBV15
size: -
J: TRBJ2-3
CDR3: CATSKGTGSGTDTQYF
DNA: TGTGCCACCAGCAAAGGAACCGGCTCTGGGACAGATACGCAGTATTTT

D: -
V: TRBV19
size: many
J: TRBJ2-1
CDR3: CASSNLGARNEQFF
DNA: TGTGCCAGTAGTAATTTGGGGGCCCGCAATGAGCAGTTCTTC

D: -
V: TRBV11-2
size: few
J: TRBJ1-1
CDR3: CASSLEQGPGAFF
DNA: TGTGCCAGCAGCTTAGAGCAGGGCCCCGGTGCTTTCTTT

D: TRBD1
V: TRBV5-1
size: -
J: TRBJ2-7
CDR3: CASRTGTGVYEQYF
DNA: TGCGCCAGCAGAACCGGGACAGGGGTGTACGAGCAGTACTTC

D: -
V: TRBV6-1
size: -
J: TRBJ2-5
CDR3: CASSEIKGTQYF
DNA: TGTGCCAGCAGTGAGATAAAGGGGACCCAGTACTTC

D: -
V: TRBV23-1
size: few
J: TRBJ1-2
CDR3: CASSQSAGFDGYTF
DNA: TGCGCCAGCAGTCAATCGGCAGGGTTTGATGGCTACACCTTC

D: TRBD1
V: TRBV2
size: -
J: TRBJ1-5
CDR3: CASSEEGQGDYQPQHF
DNA: TGTGCCAGCAGTGAAGAGGGACAGGGGGATTATCAGCCCCAGCATTTT

D: TRBD1
V: TRBV6-5
size: few
J: TRBJ1-2
CDR3: CASSTPGQGYGYTF
DNA: TGTGCCAGCAGTACCCCGGGACAGGGGTATGGCTACACCTTC

D: TRBD1
V: TRBV7-9
size: -
J: TRBJ1-5
CDR3: CASSIGQDRNQPQHF
DNA: TGTGCCAGCAGCATCGGACAGGATCGCAATCAGCCCCAGCATTTT

D: TRBD2
V: TRBV30
size: -
J: TRBJ2-3
CDR3: CAWTSGVLDTQYF
DNA: TGTGCCTGGACTAGCGGGGTTTTAGATACGCAGTATTTT

D: -
V: TRBV30
size: few
J: TRBJ2-7
CDR3: CAWSGTTGYEQYF
DNA: TGTGCCTGGAGTGGCACAACAGGCTACGAGCAGTACTTC

D: -
V: TRBV30
size: -
J: TRBJ2-4
CDR3: CASTRPPASIQYF
DNA: TGTGCATCTACAAGGCCGCCAGCAAGCATTCAGTACTTC

D: -
V: TRBV30
size: -
J: TRBJ1-5
CDR3: CAWSGGRGNQPQHF
DNA: TGTGCCTGGAGCGGGGGACGGGGCAATCAGCCCCAGCATTTT

D: TRBD1
V: TRBV27
size: few
J: TRBJ1-6
CDR3: CASSPRQGNSPLHF
DNA: TGTGCCAGCAGTCCTCGACAGGGTAATTCACCCCTCCACTTT

D: -
V: TRBV30
size: -
J: TRBJ1-6
CDR3: CAWASGWNSPLHF
DNA: TGTGCCTGGGCTTCTGGGTGGAACTCACCCCTCCACTTT

D: -
V: TRBV5-1
size: -
J: TRBJ1-5
CDR3: CASSLGNPNQPQHF
DNA: TGCGCCAGCAGCTTGGGGAATCCTAATCAGCCCCAGCATTTT

D: -
V: TRBV29-1
size: few
J: TRBJ1-2
CDR3: CSVEPDYYGYTF
DNA: TGCAGCGTTGAGCCGGATTACTATGGCTACACCTTC

D: -
V: TRBV30
size: -
J: TRBJ1-6
CDR3: CAWSLTYNSPLHF
DNA: TGTGCCTGGAGTTTGACCTATAATTCACCCCTCCACTTT

D: TRBD2
V: TRBV4-1
size: -
J: TRBJ2-5
CDR3: CASSQGRWTRTQETQYF
DNA: TGCGCCAGCAGCCAAGGACGGTGGACTAGAACACAAGAGACCCAGTACTTC

D: TRBD2
V: TRBV5-1
size: -
J: TRBJ2-1
CDR3: CASSLVEGGGYNEQFF
DNA: TGCGCCAGCAGCTTGGTAGAAGGCGGGGGCTACAATGAGCAGTTCTTC

D: -
V: TRBV6-1
size: few
J: TRBJ2-3
CDR3: CASSRNTGTDTQYF
DNA: TGTGCCAGCAGCCGCAACACAGGCACAGATACGCAGTATTTT

D: TRBD1
V: TRBV5-1
size: few
J: TRBJ2-4
CDR3: CASSSGTAAKNIQYF
DNA: TGCGCCAGCAGCTCTGGGACAGCAGCCAAAAACATTCAGTACTTC

D: TRBD1
V: TRBV25-1
size: -
J: TRBJ2-4
CDR3: CASSEVGDRGLGIQYF
DNA: TGTGCCAGCAGTGAAGTCGGGGACAGGGGGCTTGGCATTCAGTACTTC

D: -
V: TRBV30
size: -
J: TRBJ1-4
CDR3: CAWTRNNEKLFF
DNA: TGTGCCTGGACACGAAATAATGAAAAACTGTTTTTT

D: TRBD1
V: TRBV13
size: -
J: TRBJ1-4
CDR3: CASSAWTGEREKLFF
DNA: TGTGCCAGCAGCGCTTGGACAGGGGAGAGAGAAAAACTGTTTTTT

D: TRBD1
V: TRBV18
size: -
J: TRBJ1-1
CDR3: CASSPGQANTEAFF
DNA: TGTGCCAGCTCACCAGGACAGGCGAACACTGAAGCTTTCTTT